What follows describes a single TCR beta chain. The record originates from a study of CD8 T cells in Susac syndrome. RNA, at about 0.45 to 1 ug, was reverse transcribed with random hexamers. TCRdb called the immunoSEQ multiplex PCR reads again in MiXCR, with one record for every CDR3 protein. In the table there are 120,000 or so distinct CDR3 sequences, about 94% of which are singletons. Trimming removed 1 base at V and 5 bases at J, with 15 bases between. The CDR3 spans 15 residues. The germline gives CDR1 MGHRA, CDR2 YSYEKL. The chain couples TRBV4-1 to TRBJ2-7, with D possibly called TRBD1 or TRBD2 (5 bases each). The TCR comes from a human donor with Susac syndrome. The sample taken for sequencing was CD8+ T cells from PBMCs. The CDR3 loop reads CASSQGVRDLHEQYF. The CDR3 DNA sequence: TGCGCCAGCAGCCAAGGTGTCAGGGACCTCCACGAGCAGTACTTC.